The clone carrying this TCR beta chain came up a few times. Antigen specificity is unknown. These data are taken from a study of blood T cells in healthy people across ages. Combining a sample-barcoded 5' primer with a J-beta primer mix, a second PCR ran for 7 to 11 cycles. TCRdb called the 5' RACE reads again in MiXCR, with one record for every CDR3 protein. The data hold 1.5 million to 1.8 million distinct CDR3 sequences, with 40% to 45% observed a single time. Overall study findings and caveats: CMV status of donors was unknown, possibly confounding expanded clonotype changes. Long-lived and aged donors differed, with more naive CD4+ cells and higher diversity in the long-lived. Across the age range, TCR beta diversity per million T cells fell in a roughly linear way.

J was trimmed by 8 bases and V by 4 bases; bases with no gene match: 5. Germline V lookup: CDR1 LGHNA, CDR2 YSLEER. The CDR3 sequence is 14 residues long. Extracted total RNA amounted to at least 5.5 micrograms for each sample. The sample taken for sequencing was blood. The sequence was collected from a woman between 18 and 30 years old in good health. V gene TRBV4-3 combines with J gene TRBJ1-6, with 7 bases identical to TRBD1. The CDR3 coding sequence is TGCGCCAGCAGCCCAGACAGGGTCGATTCACCCCTCCACTTT. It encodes CASSPDRVDSPLHF.